This T cell receptor (beta chain) was found in a study of OX40 agonist ivuxolimab in advanced cancers. In regard to this clone: Its target is not known.

The V and J ends lost 6 bases and 2 bases respectively, with 10 bases between them. The CDR3 loop spans 13 amino acids. Germline V gene lookup returns CDR1 MNHEY and CDR2 SVGAGI. Broader study findings: It was also the case that some nonresponders had low normalized T-cell clonal expansion. Compared with CD4+, CD8+ T cells on average had more expanded clones.

Autoimmune disease history or systemic immunosuppression excluded patients. Here immunoSEQ multiplex PCR was the method, and the copy in TCRdb shows in-frame clones only, minus some. The table lists roughly 70,000 clones, around 85% of them singletons. The sample in question was CD4+ or CD8+ T cells sorted from blood, obtained in a trial of the OX40 agonist ivuxolimab. This sequence joins TRBV6-5 and TRBJ1-2, with D tentatively TRBD1 (6 bases). The TCR was taken from an adult with an advanced solid tumor such as melanoma, head and neck, liver or kidney cancer. CDR3 in DNA: TGTGCCAGCAGGCGGACAGAAAACTATGGCTACACCTTC. Its translation is CASRRTENYGYTF.